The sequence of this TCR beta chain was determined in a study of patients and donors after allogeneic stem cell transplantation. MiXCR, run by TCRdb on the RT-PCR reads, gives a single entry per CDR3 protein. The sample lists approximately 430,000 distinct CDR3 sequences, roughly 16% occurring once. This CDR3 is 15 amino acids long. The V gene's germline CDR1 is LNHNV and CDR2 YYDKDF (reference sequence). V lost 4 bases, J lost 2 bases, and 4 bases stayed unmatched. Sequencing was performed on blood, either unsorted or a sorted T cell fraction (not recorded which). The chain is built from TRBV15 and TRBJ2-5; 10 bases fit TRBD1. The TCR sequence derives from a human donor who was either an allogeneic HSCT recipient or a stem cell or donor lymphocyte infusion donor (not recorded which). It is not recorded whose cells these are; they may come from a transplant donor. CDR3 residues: CATSIRDRGQETQYF. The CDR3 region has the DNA TGTGCCACCAGCATCCGGGACAGGGGACAAGAGACCCAGTACTTC.